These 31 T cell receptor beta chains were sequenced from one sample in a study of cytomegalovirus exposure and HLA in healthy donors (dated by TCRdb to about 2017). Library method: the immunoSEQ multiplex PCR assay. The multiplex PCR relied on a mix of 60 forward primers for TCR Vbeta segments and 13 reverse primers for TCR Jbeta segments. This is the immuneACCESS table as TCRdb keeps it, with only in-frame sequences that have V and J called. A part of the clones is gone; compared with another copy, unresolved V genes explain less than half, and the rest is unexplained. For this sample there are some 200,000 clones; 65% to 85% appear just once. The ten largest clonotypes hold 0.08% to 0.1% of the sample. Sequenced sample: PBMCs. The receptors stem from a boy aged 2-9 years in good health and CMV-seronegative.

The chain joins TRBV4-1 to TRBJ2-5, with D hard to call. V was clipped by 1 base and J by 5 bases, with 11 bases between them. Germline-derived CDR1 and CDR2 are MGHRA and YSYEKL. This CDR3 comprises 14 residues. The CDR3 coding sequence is TGCGCCAGCAGCCAAGGACCTAGTGGGGAGACCCAGTACTTC. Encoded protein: CASSQGPSGETQYF.

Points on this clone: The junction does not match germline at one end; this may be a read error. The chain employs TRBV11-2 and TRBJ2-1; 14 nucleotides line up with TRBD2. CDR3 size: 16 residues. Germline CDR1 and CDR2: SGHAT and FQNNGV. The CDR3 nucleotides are TGTGCCAACAGCTTAGCCGGACTAGCGGGGGGCAATGAGCAGTTCTTC. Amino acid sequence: CANSLAGLAGGNEQFF.

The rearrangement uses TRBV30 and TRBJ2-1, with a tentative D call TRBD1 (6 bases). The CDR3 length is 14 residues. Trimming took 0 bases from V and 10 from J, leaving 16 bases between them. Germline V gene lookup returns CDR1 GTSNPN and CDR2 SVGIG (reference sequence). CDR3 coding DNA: TGTGCCTGGAGTGTGATGGACAGCCAACCCGAGCAGTTCTTC. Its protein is CAWSVMDSQPEQFF.

DNA of the CDR3: TGTGCCAGCAGTTCGTACACTGAAGCTTTCTTT. Protein sequence: CASSSYTEAFF. The chain employs TRBV25-1 and TRBJ1-1; D is uncertain. Germline V CDR1 and CDR2: MGHDK, SYGVNS. This CDR3 is built from 11 residues. The V and J ends lost 5 bases and 3 bases respectively, with 4 bases between them.

CDR3 sequence reads: CASSQERTGIEVFSGNTIYF. In DNA form, the CDR3 reads TGCGCCAGCAGCCAAGAAAGGACAGGCATAGAGGTGTTCTCTGGAAACACCATATATTTT. J is TRBJ1-3 and V is TRBV4-3; 7 bases match TRBD1. Looked up from germline, CDR1 is LGHNA and CDR2 is YSLEER. The CDR3 extends over 20 amino acids. V shed 0 bases, J shed 0 bases, and the junction held 14 bases outside the gene matches.

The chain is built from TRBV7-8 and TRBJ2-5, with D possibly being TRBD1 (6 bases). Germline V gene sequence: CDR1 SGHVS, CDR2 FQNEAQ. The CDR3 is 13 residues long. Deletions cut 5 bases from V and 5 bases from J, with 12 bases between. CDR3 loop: CASSGRGVETQYF. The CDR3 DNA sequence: TGTGCCAGCAGCGGCAGGGGTGTGGAGACCCAGTACTTC.

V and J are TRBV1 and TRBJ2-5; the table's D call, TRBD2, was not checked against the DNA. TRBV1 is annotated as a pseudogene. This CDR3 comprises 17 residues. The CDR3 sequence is CTSSQDRGGGTQETQYF. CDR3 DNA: TGCACCAGCAGCCAAGATCGAGGGGGGGGGACTCAAGAGACCCAGTACTTC.

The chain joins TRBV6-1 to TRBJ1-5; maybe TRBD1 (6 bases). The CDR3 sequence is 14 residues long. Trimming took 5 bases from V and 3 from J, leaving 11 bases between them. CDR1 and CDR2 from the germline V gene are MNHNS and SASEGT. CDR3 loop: CASSLDSPNQPQHF. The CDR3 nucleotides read TGTGCCAGCAGTTTGGACAGCCCCAATCAGCCCCAGCATTTT.

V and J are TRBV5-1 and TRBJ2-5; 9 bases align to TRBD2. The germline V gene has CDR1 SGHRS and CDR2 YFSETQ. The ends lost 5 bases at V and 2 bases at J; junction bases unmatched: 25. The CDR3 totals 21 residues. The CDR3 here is CASRNPTQSIYSGGKQETQYF. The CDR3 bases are TGCGCCAGCAGGAATCCGACCCAAAGCATCTATAGCGGGGGCAAACAAGAGACCCAGTACTTC. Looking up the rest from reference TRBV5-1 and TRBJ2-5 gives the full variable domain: KAGVTQTPRYLIKTRGQQVTLSCSPISGHRSVSWYQQTPGQGLQFLFEYFSETQRNKGNFPGRFSGRQFSNSRSEMNVSTLELGDSALYLCASRNPTQSIYSGGKQETQYFGPGTRLLVL.

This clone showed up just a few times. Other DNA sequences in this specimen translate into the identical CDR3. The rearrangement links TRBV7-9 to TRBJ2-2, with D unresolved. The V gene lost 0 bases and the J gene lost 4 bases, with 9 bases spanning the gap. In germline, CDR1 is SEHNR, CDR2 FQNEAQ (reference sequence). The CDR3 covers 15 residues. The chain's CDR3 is CASSLAVAGTGELFF. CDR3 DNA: TGTGCCAGCAGCTTAGCAGTTGCCGGCACCGGGGAGCTGTTTTTT.

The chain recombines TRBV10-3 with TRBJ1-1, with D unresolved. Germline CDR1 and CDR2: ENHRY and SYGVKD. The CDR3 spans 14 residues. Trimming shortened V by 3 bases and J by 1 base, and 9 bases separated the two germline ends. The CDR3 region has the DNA TGTGCCATCAGTGATCATAGTCCGAACACTGAAGCTTTCTTT. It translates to CAISDHSPNTEAFF.

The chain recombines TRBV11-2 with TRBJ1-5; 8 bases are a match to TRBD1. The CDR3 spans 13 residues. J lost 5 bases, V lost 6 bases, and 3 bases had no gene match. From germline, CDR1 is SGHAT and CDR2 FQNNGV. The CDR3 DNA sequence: TGTGCCAGCAGTACGGACAGGGATCAGCCCCAGCATTTT. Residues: CASSTDRDQPQHF.

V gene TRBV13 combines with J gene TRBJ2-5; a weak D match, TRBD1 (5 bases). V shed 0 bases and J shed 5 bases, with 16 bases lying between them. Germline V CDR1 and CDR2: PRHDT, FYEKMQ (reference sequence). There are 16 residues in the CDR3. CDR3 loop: CASSLGAVGPRETQYF. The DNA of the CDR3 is TGTGCCAGCAGCTTAGGGGCGGTGGGGCCTAGGGAGACCCAGTACTTC.

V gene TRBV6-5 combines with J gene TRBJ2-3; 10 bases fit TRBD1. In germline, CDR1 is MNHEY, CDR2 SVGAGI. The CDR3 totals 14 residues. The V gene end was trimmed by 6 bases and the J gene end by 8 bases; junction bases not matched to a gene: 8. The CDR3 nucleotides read TGTGCCAGCAGGAGGGGACAGGGGACCTCTACGCAGTATTTT. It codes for CASRRGQGTSTQYF.

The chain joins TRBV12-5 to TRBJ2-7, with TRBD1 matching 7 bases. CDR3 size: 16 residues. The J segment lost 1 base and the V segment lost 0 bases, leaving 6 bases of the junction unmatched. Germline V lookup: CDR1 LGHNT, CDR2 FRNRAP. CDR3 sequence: CASGLVRDSLSYEQYF. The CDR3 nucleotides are TGTGCTAGTGGTTTGGTACGGGACAGCCTGTCCTACGAGCAGTACTTC.

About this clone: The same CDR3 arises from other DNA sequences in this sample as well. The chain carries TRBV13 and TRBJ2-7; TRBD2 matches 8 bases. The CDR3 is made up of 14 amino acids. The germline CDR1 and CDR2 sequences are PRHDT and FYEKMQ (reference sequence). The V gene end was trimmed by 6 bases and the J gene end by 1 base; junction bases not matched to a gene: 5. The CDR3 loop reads CASRSGGRSYEQYF. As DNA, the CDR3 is TGTGCCAGCAGATCGGGGGGGCGGTCCTACGAGCAGTACTTC. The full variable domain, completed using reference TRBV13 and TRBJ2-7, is AAGVIQSPRHLIKEKRETATLKCYPIPRHDTVYWYQQGPGQDPQFLISFYEKMQSDKGSIPDRFSAQQFSDYHSELNMSSLELGDSALYFCASRSGGRSYEQYFGPGTRLTVT.

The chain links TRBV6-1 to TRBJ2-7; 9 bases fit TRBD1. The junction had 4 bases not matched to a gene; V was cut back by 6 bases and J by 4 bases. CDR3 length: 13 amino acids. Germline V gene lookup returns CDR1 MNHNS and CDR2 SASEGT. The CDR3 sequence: CASREGQGYEQYF. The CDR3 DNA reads TGTGCCAGCAGAGAGGGACAGGGATACGAGCAGTACTTC.

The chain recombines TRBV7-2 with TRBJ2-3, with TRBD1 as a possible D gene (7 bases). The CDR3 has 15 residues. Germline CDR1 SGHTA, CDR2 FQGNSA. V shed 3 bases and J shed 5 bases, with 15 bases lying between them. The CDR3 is CASSLVRQGGDTQYF. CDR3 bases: TGTGCCAGCAGCTTGGTCCGACAGGGAGGAGATACGCAGTATTTT. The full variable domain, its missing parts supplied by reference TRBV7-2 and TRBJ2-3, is GAGVSQSPSNKVTEKGKDVELRCDPISGHTALYWYRQSLGQGLEFLIYFQGNSAPDKSGLPSDRFSAERTGGSVSTLTIQRTQQEDSAVYLCASSLVRQGGDTQYFGPGTRLTVL.

The DNA of the CDR3 is TGTGCCAGCAGCCCCCCAGGGGTCCAAGAGACCCAGTACTTC. Protein product: CASSPPGVQETQYF. The chain is built from TRBV11-2 and TRBJ2-5; D is perhaps TRBD1 (6 bases). Germline values: CDR1 SGHAT, CDR2 FQNNGV. V was shortened by 5 bases and J by 1 base, with 11 bases between the two germline ends. CDR3 length equals 14 residues.

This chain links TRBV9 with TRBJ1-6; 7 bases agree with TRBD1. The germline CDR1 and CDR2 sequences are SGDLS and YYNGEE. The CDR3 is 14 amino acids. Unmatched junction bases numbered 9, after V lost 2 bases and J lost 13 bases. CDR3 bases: TGTGCCAGCAGCGTTCAGGGGGAAAGTACGCCCCTCCACTTT. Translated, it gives CASSVQGESTPLHF.

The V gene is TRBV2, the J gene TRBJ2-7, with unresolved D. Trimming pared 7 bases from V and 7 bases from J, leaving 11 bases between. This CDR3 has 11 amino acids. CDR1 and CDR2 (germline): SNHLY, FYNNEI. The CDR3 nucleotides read TGTGCCAGCAAATTGGCGCGGGAGCAGTACTTC. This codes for CASKLAREQYF.

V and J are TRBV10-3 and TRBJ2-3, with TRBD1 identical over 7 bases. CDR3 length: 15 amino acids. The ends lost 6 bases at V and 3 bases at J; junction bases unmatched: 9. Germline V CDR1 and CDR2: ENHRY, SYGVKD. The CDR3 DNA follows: TGTGCCATCAGGCTCCGGGACAGCCTTACAGATACGCAGTATTTT. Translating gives CAIRLRDSLTDTQYF.

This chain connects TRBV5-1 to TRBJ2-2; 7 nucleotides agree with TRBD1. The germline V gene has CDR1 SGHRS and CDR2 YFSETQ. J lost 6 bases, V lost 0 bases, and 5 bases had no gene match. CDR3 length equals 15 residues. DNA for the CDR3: TGCGCCAGCAGCTTGGGAGGGGGCTTGGCCGGGGAGCTGTTTTTT. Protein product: CASSLGGGLAGELFF.

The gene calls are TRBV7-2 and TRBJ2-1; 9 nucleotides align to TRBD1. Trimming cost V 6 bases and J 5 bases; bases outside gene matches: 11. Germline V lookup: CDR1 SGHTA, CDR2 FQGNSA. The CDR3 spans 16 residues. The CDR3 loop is CASREQGAGFNNEQFF. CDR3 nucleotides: TGTGCCAGCAGGGAACAGGGGGCCGGATTTAACAATGAGCAGTTCTTC.

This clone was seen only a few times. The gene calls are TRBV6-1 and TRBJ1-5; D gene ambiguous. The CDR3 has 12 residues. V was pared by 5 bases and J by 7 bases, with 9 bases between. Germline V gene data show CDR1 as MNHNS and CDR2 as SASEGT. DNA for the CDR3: TGTGCCAGCAGTTATGGTGAGCAGCCCCAGCATTTT. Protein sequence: CASSYGEQPQHF.

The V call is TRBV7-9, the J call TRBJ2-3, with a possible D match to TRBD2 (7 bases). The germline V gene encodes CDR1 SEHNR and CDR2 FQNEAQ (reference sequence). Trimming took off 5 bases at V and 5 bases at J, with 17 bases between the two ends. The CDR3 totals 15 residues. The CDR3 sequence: CASSRGGGQVDTQYF. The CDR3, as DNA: TGTGCCAGCAGCCGAGGGGGGGGCCAAGTAGATACGCAGTATTTT.

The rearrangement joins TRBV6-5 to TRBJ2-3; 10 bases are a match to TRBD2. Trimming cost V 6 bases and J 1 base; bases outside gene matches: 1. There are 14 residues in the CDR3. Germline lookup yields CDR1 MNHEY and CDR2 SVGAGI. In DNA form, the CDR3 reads TGTGCCAGCAGAACTAGCGGGGGCACAGATACGCAGTATTTT. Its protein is CASRTSGGTDTQYF.

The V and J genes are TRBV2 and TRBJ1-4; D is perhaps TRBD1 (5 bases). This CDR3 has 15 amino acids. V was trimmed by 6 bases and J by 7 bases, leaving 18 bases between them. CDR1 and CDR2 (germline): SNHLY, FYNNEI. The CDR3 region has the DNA TGTGCCAGCAGAAACAGGCCAAGCAGAATTGAAAAACTGTTTTTT. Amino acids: CASRNRPSRIEKLFF. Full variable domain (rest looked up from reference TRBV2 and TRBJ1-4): EPEVTQTPSHQVTQMGQEVILRCVPISNHLYFYWYRQILGQKVEFLVSFYNNEISEKSEIFDDQFSVERPDGSNFTLKIRSTKLEDSAMYFCASRNRPSRIEKLFFGSGTQLSVL.

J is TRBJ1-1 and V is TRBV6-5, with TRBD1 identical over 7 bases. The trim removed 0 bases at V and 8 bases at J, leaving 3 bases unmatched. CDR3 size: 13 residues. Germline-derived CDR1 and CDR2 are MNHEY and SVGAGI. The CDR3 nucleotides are TGTGCCAGCAGTTACTCGACAGGGAGGGAAGCTTTCTTT. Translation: CASSYSTGREAFF.

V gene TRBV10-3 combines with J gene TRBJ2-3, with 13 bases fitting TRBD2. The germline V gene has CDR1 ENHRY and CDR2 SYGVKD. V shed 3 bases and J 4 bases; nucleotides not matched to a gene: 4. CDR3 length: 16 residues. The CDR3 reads CAISELLAGGPDTQYF. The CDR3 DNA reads TGTGCCATCAGTGAATTACTAGCGGGGGGGCCAGATACGCAGTATTTT.

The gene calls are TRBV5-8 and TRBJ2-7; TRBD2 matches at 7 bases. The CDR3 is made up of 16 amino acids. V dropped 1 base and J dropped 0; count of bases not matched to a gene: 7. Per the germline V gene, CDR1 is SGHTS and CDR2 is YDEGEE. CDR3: CASSLSLTSTSYEQYF. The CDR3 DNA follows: TGTGCCAGCAGCTTGTCTCTGACTAGCACCTCCTACGAGCAGTACTTC.